The 18 T cell receptor beta chains given below trace back to one sample, sequenced in a study of CD8+ T cells in alopecia areata. The authors extracted RNA and reverse transcribed it into cDNA as the sequencing template. Clones were read by immunoSEQ multiplex PCR, and TCRdb kept only the in-frame ones, dropping some. The sample yields over 85,000 clones, approximately 42% seen once. What was sequenced was CD4+ T cells sorted from blood. These receptors all come from a human donor with alopecia areata.

The rearrangement joins TRBV30 to TRBJ1-2; 9 nucleotides match TRBD1. The CDR3 length is 14 residues. V lost 2 bases to trimming and J lost 8 bases; unmatched junction nucleotides: 9. From germline, CDR1 is GTSNPN and CDR2 SVGIG (reference sequence). The CDR3 region has the DNA TGTGCCTGGAGTCCGGGTGGGACAGGGTCGGGCTACACCTTC. This sequence encodes CAWSPGGTGSGYTF.

This clone was counted between two and nine times. The chain couples TRBV15 to TRBJ1-2, with D possibly TRBD1 on 6 matching bases. CDR1 and CDR2 from the germline V gene are LNHNV and YYDKDF (reference sequence). The CDR3 is 15 residues long. V dropped 3 bases and J dropped 4 bases, with 15 bases sitting between them. CDR3 nucleotides: TGTGCCACCAGCAGCACCAGGGACAACCGCTATGGCTACACCTTC. Protein sequence: CATSSTRDNRYGYTF.

The gene calls are TRBV29-1 and TRBJ2-4; TRBD2 matches 8 bases. The CDR3 consists of 14 residues. Germline lookup yields CDR1 SQVTM and CDR2 ANQGSEA. The V and J ends lost 8 bases and 0 bases, in that order; junction bases with no gene match: 6. DNA of the CDR3: TGCAGCTTTAGCGGGGAACTAGCCAAAAACATTCAGTACTTC. Amino acid sequence: CSFSGELAKNIQYF.

This clone was counted a few times. The chain joins TRBV5-1 to TRBJ2-3; D may be TRBD1 (6 bases). The ends were cut back, 0 bases at V and 10 bases at J, with 12 bases in the middle. This CDR3 contains 13 residues. Germline loops: CDR1 SGHRS, CDR2 YFSETQ. The CDR3 protein is CASSLDRESSQYF. Here the CDR3 DNA reads TGCGCCAGCAGCTTGGACAGGGAGAGTTCGCAGTATTTT.

The CDR3: CASGGLAGEEQYF. The DNA for the CDR3 is TGCGCCAGCGGCGGACTAGCGGGAGAGGAGCAGTACTTC. The genes are TRBV5-1 and TRBJ2-7; 13 positions match TRBD2. Per the germline V gene, CDR1 is SGHRS and CDR2 is YFSETQ. V lost 7 bases and J lost 7; bases outside the gene matches: 5. There are 13 residues in the CDR3. Variable domain in full (rest from reference TRBV5-1 and TRBJ2-7): KAGVTQTPRYLIKTRGQQVTLSCSPISGHRSVSWYQQTPGQGLQFLFEYFSETQRNKGNFPGRFSGRQFSNSRSEMNVSTLELGDSALYLCASGGLAGEEQYFGPGTRLTVT.

J is TRBJ2-5 and V is TRBV28; 9 nucleotides agree with TRBD2. V dropped 6 bases and J dropped 4; count of bases not matched to a gene: 6. This CDR3 spans 14 amino acids. The germline V gene encodes CDR1 MDHEN and CDR2 SYDVKM. The CDR3 nucleotides are TGTGCCAGCAGCCCACTAGCGGGTGGAGAGACCCAGTACTTC. This gives the protein CASSPLAGGETQYF.

The rearrangement joins TRBV23-1 to TRBJ1-5; weak D call: TRBD1 (5 bases). TRBV23-1 is reported as an ORF; its role is uncertain. This CDR3 has 13 amino acids. V gave up 2 bases and J gave up 8 bases, with 10 bases separating them. The CDR3 nucleotides are TGCGCCAGCAGTCAAGGGGGGGGAAAGCCCCAGCATTTT. Protein sequence: CASSQGGGKPQHF.

CDR3 coding DNA: TGTGCCAGCAGTGAAGCGCAACATCAGGGCTACACCTTC. It is translated as CASSEAQHQGYTF. The genes are TRBV2 and TRBJ1-2; D gene ambiguous. Germline V gives CDR1 SNHLY, CDR2 FYNNEI. The V end lost 0 bases, the J end lost 8 bases, and 10 bases lay between the germline ends. CDR3 length: 13 residues.

The chain joins TRBV4-3 to TRBJ2-3; 12 bases align to TRBD2. Germline-derived CDR1 and CDR2 are LGHNA and YSLEER. The CDR3 spans 16 residues. The trim removed 0 bases at V and 4 bases at J, leaving 2 bases unmatched. This chain's CDR3 is CASSQELAGGSDTQYF. The CDR3 DNA reads TGCGCCAGCAGCCAAGAGCTAGCGGGGGGGTCAGATACGCAGTATTTT.

The chain has TRBV27 and TRBJ2-1; 11 bases align to TRBD1. This CDR3 has 16 amino acids. The germline V gene has CDR1 MNHEY and CDR2 SMNVEV (reference sequence). V was pared by 7 bases and J by 7 bases, with 12 bases of the junction left unmatched. CDR3 sequence (DNA): TGTGCCAGCACCCGGAGGGACAGGGGGGGTCTGAATGAGCAGTTCTTC. This sequence encodes CASTRRDRGGLNEQFF.

This clone was counted a few times. The V gene is TRBV23-1, the J gene TRBJ1-1; TRBD1 matches 7 bases. TRBV23-1 is flagged as an ORF with uncertain function. V shed 8 bases, J shed 6 bases, and the junction held 6 bases outside the gene matches. CDR3 length: 12 amino acids. CDR3 in amino acids: CASRQGDPEAFF. CDR3 sequence (DNA): TGCGCCAGCCGGCAGGGGGACCCTGAAGCTTTCTTT.

The table lists this clone with a few counts. The chain uses TRBV4-3 and TRBJ2-4, with D possibly being TRBD1 or TRBD2 (6 bases each). The CDR3 runs to 13 residues. The ends were cut back, 4 bases at V and 6 bases at J, with 10 bases in the middle. Germline values: CDR1 LGHNA, CDR2 YSLEER. The CDR3 region is CASSLGGLNIQYF. CDR3 sequence (DNA): TGCGCCAGCAGCCTTGGGGGGCTAAACATTCAGTACTTC.

The genes are TRBV6-5 and TRBJ2-5, with D hard to call. The CDR3 has 10 residues. Trimming took off 8 bases at V and 4 bases at J, with 5 bases between the two ends. Germline loops: CDR1 MNHEY, CDR2 SVGAGI. The CDR3: CASGRETQYF. In DNA, the CDR3 is TGTGCCAGCGGACGAGAGACCCAGTACTTC.

The chain carries TRBV4-1 and TRBJ2-1; D possibly corresponds to TRBD1 (6 bases). CDR1 is MGHRA and CDR2 is YSYEKL in the germline V gene. This CDR3 region has 15 residues. Deletions cut 0 bases from V and 12 bases from J, with 18 bases between. The CDR3 is CASSQDQAHRVVQFF. The DNA for the CDR3 is TGCGCCAGCAGCCAAGATCAGGCCCACAGGGTGGTGCAGTTCTTC.

This clone was found a few times. The chain has TRBV7-8 and TRBJ2-1, with TRBD2 as a possible D gene (6 bases). Germline V gene lookup returns CDR1 SGHVS and CDR2 FQNEAQ. Deletions cut 3 bases from V and 9 bases from J, with 12 bases between. The CDR3 totals 13 residues. The CDR3 here is CASSLGGRVEQFF. CDR3 nucleotide sequence: TGTGCCAGCAGCTTGGGAGGAAGGGTTGAGCAGTTCTTC.

This chain links TRBV6-6 with TRBJ2-7; D is perhaps TRBD2 (5 bases). Trimming left V 5 bases short and J 4 bases short, with 15 bases between. CDR3 length: 14 amino acids. Germline values: CDR1 MNHNY, CDR2 SVGAGI (reference sequence). In nucleotides, the CDR3 is TGTGCCAGCAGTCCTAGCCACGGAGGATACGAGCAGTACTTC. Translation gives CASSPSHGGYEQYF.

In this sample, this clone turned up a few times. The chain has TRBV12-5 and TRBJ2-7; D gene ambiguous. V was trimmed by 1 base and J by 4 bases, leaving 17 bases between them. This CDR3 contains 16 residues. Germline CDR1 is LGHNT and CDR2 is FRNRAP. CDR3 region: CASGLEPTRSPYEQYF. CDR3 nucleotide sequence: TGTGCTAGTGGTTTGGAACCGACTCGTTCCCCATACGAGCAGTACTTC. Together with reference TRBV12-5 and TRBJ2-7, the CDR3 gives the full variable domain: DARVTQTPRHKVTEMGQEVTMRCQPILGHNTVFWYRQTMMQGLELLAYFRNRAPLDDSGMPKDRFSAEMPDATLATLKIQPSEPRDSAVYFCASGLEPTRSPYEQYFGPGTRLTVT.

The chain links TRBV6-6 to TRBJ2-1, with a tentative D call TRBD1 (5 bases). Germline V gene lookup returns CDR1 MNHNY and CDR2 SVGAGI (reference sequence). The CDR3 is 15 amino acids. V lost 0 bases and J lost 2, with 8 bases in between. This CDR3 is CASSYSAGTYNEQFF. CDR3 DNA: TGTGCCAGCAGTTACTCCGCAGGGACCTACAATGAGCAGTTCTTC.